This TCR beta chain comes out of a study of blood T cell repertoires in COVID-19. Participants reported their clinical history, and cohort assignment relied on those reports. This table comes from immunoSEQ multiplex PCR, and its TCRdb copy is limited to in-frame clones, with some not included. The sample records about 220,000 clones, around 80% being singletons. The CDR3 spans 16 residues. Trimming at V came to 0 bases and at J to 8 bases, leaving 10 bases not matched to a gene. CDR1 is LGHDT and CDR2 is YNNKEL in the germline V gene (reference sequence). This sequence was found in a man aged 35 to 55 who had recovered from COVID-19. This chain connects TRBV3-1 (or the pseudogene TRBV3-2) to TRBJ2-1; TRBD2 aligns across 7 bases. Input material: PBMCs or T cells enriched from blood (not recorded which). The CDR3 coding sequence is TGTGCCAGCAGCCAAGACAGACTAGCCGCCAGGGATGAGCAGTTCTTC. This gives the protein CASSQDRLAARDEQFF.